This entry lists 3 T cell receptor beta chains sequenced from one sample in a study of blood T cell repertoires in COVID-19. Clones were read by immunoSEQ multiplex PCR, and TCRdb kept only the in-frame ones, dropping some. The table lists 140,000 to 150,000 clones, over 70% of them singletons. Sequenced sample: peripheral blood. The source of these receptors is a human donor in a cohort sampled during active COVID-19.

With respect to this clone: Other nucleotide sequences in the sample specify the same CDR3. The chain recombines TRBV4-1 with TRBJ1-4, with TRBD1 matching 7 bases. CDR1 MGHRA and CDR2 YSYEKL come from the germline V gene. The CDR3 has 14 residues. Trimming cost V 1 base and J 8 bases; bases outside gene matches: 4. CDR3 in DNA: TGCGCCAGCAGCCAAGGACAGGGAAGGGAAAAACTGTTTTTT. It encodes CASSQGQGREKLFF.

J is TRBJ1-5 and V is TRBV6-1; 10 bases agree with TRBD1. Trimming removed 4 bases from V and 0 bases from J; junction bases left unmatched: 9. Germline lookup yields CDR1 MNHNS and CDR2 SASEGT. The CDR3 covers 18 residues. The DNA of the CDR3 is TGTGCCAGCAGTGGCCGACAGGGGGCCGTGAGTAGCAATCAGCCCCAGCATTTT. Amino acid sequence: CASSGRQGAVSSNQPQHF.

This clone has a single count. The chain links TRBV4-3 to TRBJ1-1, with D perhaps matching TRBD1 (5 bases). The germline V and J ends were trimmed by 4 bases and 1 base, with 10 bases remaining between them. The CDR3 extends over 14 amino acids. Germline-derived CDR1 and CDR2 are LGHNA and YSLEER. DNA of the CDR3: TGCGCCAGCAGCCTAAGACAGACGAACACTGAAGCTTTCTTT. Its translation is CASSLRQTNTEAFF.